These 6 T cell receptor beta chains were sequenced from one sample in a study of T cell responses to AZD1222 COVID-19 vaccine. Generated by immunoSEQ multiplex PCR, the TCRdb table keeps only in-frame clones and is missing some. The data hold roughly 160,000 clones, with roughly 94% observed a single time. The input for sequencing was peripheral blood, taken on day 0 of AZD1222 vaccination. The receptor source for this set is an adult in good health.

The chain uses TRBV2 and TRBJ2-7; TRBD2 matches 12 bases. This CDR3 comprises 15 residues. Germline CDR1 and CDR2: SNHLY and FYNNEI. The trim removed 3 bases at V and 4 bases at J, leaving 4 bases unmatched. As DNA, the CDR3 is TGTGCCAGCAGTGAGGGACTAGCGGGTGCGTACGAGCAGTACTTC. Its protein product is CASSEGLAGAYEQYF.

This chain's CDR3 is CASSLAGANTGELFF. The CDR3 DNA follows: TGCGCCAGCAGCTTGGCAGGGGCCAACACCGGGGAGCTGTTTTTT. The rearrangement uses TRBV5-1 and TRBJ2-2; a weak D match, TRBD1 (6 bases). Trimming left V 0 bases short and J 2 bases short, with 8 bases between. Germline CDR1 reads SGHRS; CDR2 reads YFSETQ. The CDR3 covers 15 residues.

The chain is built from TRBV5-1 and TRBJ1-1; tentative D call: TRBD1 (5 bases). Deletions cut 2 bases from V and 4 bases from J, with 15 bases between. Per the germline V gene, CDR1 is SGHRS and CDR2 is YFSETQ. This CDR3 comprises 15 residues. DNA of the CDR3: TGCGCCAGCAGCTTCTCAGGGCCGGGGCTCACTGAAGCTTTCTTT. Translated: CASSFSGPGLTEAFF. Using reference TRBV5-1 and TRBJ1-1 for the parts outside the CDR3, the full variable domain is KAGVTQTPRYLIKTRGQQVTLSCSPISGHRSVSWYQQTPGQGLQFLFEYFSETQRNKGNFPGRFSGRQFSNSRSEMNVSTLELGDSALYLCASSFSGPGLTEAFFGQGTRLTVV.

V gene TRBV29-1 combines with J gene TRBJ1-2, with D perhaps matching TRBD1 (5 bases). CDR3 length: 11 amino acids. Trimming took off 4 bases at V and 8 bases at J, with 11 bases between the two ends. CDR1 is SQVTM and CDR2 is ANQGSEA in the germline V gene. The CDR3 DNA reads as TGCAGCGTTGGGGGCTCACGCGGCTACACCTTC. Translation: CSVGGSRGYTF.

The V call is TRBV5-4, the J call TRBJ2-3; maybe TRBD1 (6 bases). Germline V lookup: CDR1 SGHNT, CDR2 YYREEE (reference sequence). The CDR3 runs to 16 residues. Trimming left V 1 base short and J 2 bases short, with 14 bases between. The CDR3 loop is CASSLFSQGSTDTQYF. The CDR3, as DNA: TGTGCCAGCAGCTTGTTTTCACAGGGCTCCACAGATACGCAGTATTTT.

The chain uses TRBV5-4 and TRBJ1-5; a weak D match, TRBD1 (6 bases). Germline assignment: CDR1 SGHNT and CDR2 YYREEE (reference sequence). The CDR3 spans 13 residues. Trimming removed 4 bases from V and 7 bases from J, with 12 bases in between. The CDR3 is CASSQQGDQPQHF. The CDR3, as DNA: TGTGCCAGCAGCCAACAGGGCGACCAGCCCCAGCATTTT.